This T cell receptor beta chain is drawn from a study of regulatory T cells in long-lasting Graves disease. The table lists this clonotype with many counts. The time point is: newly diagnosed GD, antithyroid drugs for less than 3 months. There was RNA extracted from PBMCs, and the TCR library was made from it. Patients of an endocrinology department in Xi'an, China, were included. CDR3 regions were amplified by Arm-PCR using iRepertoire HTBI primers to build TCR beta libraries. TCRdb fed the multiplex PCR reads into MiXCR, producing one record per CDR3 protein. The table has 580,000 or so distinct CDR3 sequences, about 16% seen once; the top ten hold approximately 12%. Separately, the same data were catalogued under a study of T cells in Graves' hyperthyroidism and ophthalmopathy. That study adds: Ophthalmopathy was distinguished from stable hyperthyroidism by 13 V-J signatures.

The material sequenced was peripheral blood mononuclear cells (PBMCs), taken at new diagnosis, from a patient treated with antithyroid drugs. This clonotype originated in a man aged 18 to 35 with Graves disease.

CDR3 loop: CAWRTGGIGTQYF. CDR3 nucleotide sequence: TGTGCCTGGAGGACAGGGGGCATCGGTACGCAGTATTTT. The genes are TRBV30 and TRBJ2-3, with 10 bases aligning to TRBD1. The germline CDR1 and CDR2 sequences are GTSNPN and SVGIG (reference sequence). The CDR3 contains 13 residues. V gave up 3 bases and J gave up 8 bases; unmatched junction bases: 5.